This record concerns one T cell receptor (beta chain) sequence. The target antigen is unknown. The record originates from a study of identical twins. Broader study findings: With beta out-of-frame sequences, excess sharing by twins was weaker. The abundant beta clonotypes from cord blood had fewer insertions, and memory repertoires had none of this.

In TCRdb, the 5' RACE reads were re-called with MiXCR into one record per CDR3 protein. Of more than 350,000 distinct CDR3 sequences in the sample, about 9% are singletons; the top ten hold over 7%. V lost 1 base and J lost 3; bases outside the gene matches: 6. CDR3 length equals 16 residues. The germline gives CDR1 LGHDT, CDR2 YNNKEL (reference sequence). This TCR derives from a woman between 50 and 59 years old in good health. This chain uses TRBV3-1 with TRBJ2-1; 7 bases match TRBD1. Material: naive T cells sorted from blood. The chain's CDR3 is CASSQGLGQIYNEQFF. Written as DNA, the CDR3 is TGTGCCAGCAGCCAAGGGCTGGGACAGATCTACAATGAGCAGTTCTTC.